The 26 T cell receptor beta chains given below trace back to one sample, sequenced in a study of blood T cell repertoires in COVID-19. Produced via immunoSEQ multiplex PCR; TCRdb's table is partial and in-frame only. Found here are more than 250,000 clones, about nine tenths of them singletons; the top ten hold 1%. The source material was peripheral blood. These receptors originate from a man aged 50 or older with active or convalescent COVID-19.

The chain has TRBV6-5 and TRBJ1-1; D ambiguous. CDR1 and CDR2 (germline): MNHEY, SVGAGI. Between the trimmed V and J ends, which lost 3 bases and 0 bases, there was a span of 11 bases. The CDR3 length is 15 residues. The CDR3 spells CASSYVVQMNTEAFF. In nucleotides, the CDR3 is TGTGCCAGCAGTTATGTCGTTCAGATGAACACTGAAGCTTTCTTT.

The V call is TRBV6-1, the J call TRBJ1-5, with 9 positions matching TRBD1. The CDR3 is 17 amino acids. Germline lookup yields CDR1 MNHNS and CDR2 SASEGT. J lost 5 bases, V lost 4 bases, and 12 bases had no gene match. CDR3 sequence reads: CASSAPGQGFSDQPQHF. The CDR3 bases are TGTGCCAGCAGTGCTCCGGGACAGGGATTTTCGGATCAGCCCCAGCATTTT.

The chain carries TRBV19 and TRBJ2-7; a possible D gene is TRBD2 (6 bases). The germline V gene encodes CDR1 LNHDA and CDR2 SQIVND (reference sequence). The CDR3 has 16 residues. Trimming removed 3 bases from V and 3 bases from J, with 18 bases in between. In nucleotides, the CDR3 is TGTGCCAGTAGTATTAGCGGTGGACCATCGGGCTACGAGCAGTACTTC. Protein product: CASSISGGPSGYEQYF.

This clone was observed a few times. The chain is built from TRBV30 and TRBJ1-6, with D tentatively TRBD1 (6 bases). The ends were cut back, 4 bases at V and 4 bases at J, with 17 bases in the middle. The CDR3 spans 16 residues. Germline CDR1 and CDR2: GTSNPN and SVGIG (reference sequence). This chain's CDR3 is CAWKPPGHSYNSPLHF. In DNA, the CDR3 is TGTGCCTGGAAGCCCCCGGGACACTCTTATAATTCACCCCTCCACTTT.

This chain links TRBV7-3 with TRBJ2-1; 9 nucleotides align to TRBD1. The CDR3 extends over 17 amino acids. Germline V gene lookup returns CDR1 SGHTA and CDR2 FQGTGA. With V trimmed by 5 bases and J by 0 bases, 8 bases remained unmatched. CDR3 coding DNA: TGTGCCAGCAGCCCGAAGGGGACAGGGAGCTCCTACAATGAGCAGTTCTTC. It encodes CASSPKGTGSSYNEQFF.

This sequence joins TRBV7-3 and TRBJ1-1; D gene ambiguous. The CDR3 consists of 13 residues. Germline V lookup: CDR1 SGHTA, CDR2 FQGTGA. Trimming took 1 base from V and 8 from J, leaving 11 bases between them. The CDR3 DNA is TGTGCCAGCAGCTTAAAGACGGAACTAGAAGCTTTCTTT. Protein product: CASSLKTELEAFF.

This clone was observed a handful of times. V is TRBV5-1 and J is TRBJ1-1; tentatively, D is TRBD1 (5 bases). Per the germline V gene, CDR1 is SGHRS and CDR2 is YFSETQ. V shed 4 bases and J shed 0 bases, with 16 bases lying between them. The CDR3 runs 16 residues. The CDR3 loop is CASSGGAPSLNTEAFF. CDR3 in DNA: TGCGCCAGCAGCGGAGGGGCTCCGAGCCTGAACACTGAAGCTTTCTTT.

The gene calls are TRBV7-9 and TRBJ1-2; TRBD1 matches 8 bases. CDR1 is SEHNR, CDR2 FQNEAQ, per germline (reference sequence). The CDR3 is 17 residues long. Trimming removed 0 bases from V and 4 bases from J; junction bases left unmatched: 10. Here the CDR3 reads CASSLASAGGRPYGYTF. CDR3 sequence (DNA): TGTGCCAGCAGCTTAGCTAGCGCAGGGGGCCGCCCCTATGGCTACACCTTC.

On this clone itself: Other DNA sequences in the sample encode the same CDR3. The chain links TRBV2 to TRBJ2-3; D is unresolved. The germline CDR1 and CDR2 sequences are SNHLY and FYNNEI. V lost 1 base and J 1 base, leaving 9 bases between the germline ends. There are 15 residues in the CDR3. The CDR3 bases are TGTGCCAGCAGTGAAGGGCGCCAGGGCACAGATACGCAGTATTTT. It yields the protein CASSEGRQGTDTQYF. The variable domain in full, with the rest retrieved from reference TRBV2 and TRBJ2-3, is EPEVTQTPSHQVTQMGQEVILRCVPISNHLYFYWYRQILGQKVEFLVSFYNNEISEKSEIFDDQFSVERPDGSNFTLKIRSTKLEDSAMYFCASSEGRQGTDTQYFGPGTRLTVL.

This clone was seen a few times. This sequence joins TRBV5-1 and TRBJ1-2; 10 nucleotides align to TRBD1. The V gene end was trimmed by 3 bases and the J gene end by 7 bases; junction bases not matched to a gene: 6. This CDR3 is 14 amino acids long. The V gene's germline CDR1 is SGHRS and CDR2 YFSETQ. In nucleotides, the CDR3 is TGCGCCAGCAGCTCTTCCGGGACAGGGGTTGGCTACACCTTC. The encoded protein is CASSSSGTGVGYTF.

This sequence joins TRBV5-1 and TRBJ2-7; 8 bases fit TRBD1. The CDR3 has 15 amino acids. V was clipped by 0 bases and J by 4 bases; unmatched bases: 6. CDR1 and CDR2 (germline): SGHRS, YFSETQ. Here the CDR3 DNA reads TGCGCCAGCAGCTTGGCCGGGACAGGTCAATACGAGCAGTACTTC. It specifies CASSLAGTGQYEQYF.

The V and J genes are TRBV10-2 and TRBJ1-1; D is unresolved. Germline V CDR1 and CDR2: WSHSY, SAAADI. The CDR3 loop spans 13 amino acids. The germline V and J ends were trimmed by 7 bases and 1 base, with 10 bases remaining between them. CDR3 residues: CASTITENTEAFF. The CDR3 coding sequence is TGCGCCAGCACCATTACAGAGAACACTGAAGCTTTCTTT.

This chain joins TRBV7-6 and TRBJ2-3, with TRBD1 identical over 11 bases. V was clipped by 5 bases and J by 3 bases; unmatched bases: 4. Germline V gene lookup returns CDR1 SGHVS and CDR2 FNYEAQ. There are 15 residues in the CDR3. The CDR3 spells CASSRGQGGTDTQYF. DNA of the CDR3: TGTGCCAGCAGCCGGGGACAGGGGGGAACAGATACGCAGTATTTT.

The chain carries TRBV10-2 and TRBJ1-2; 7 nucleotides align to TRBD1. Looked up from germline, CDR1 is WSHSY and CDR2 is SAAADI. J lost 2 bases, V lost 0 bases, and 3 bases had no gene match. CDR3 length equals 15 residues. The CDR3 reads CASSESTGSNYGYTF. As DNA, the CDR3 is TGCGCCAGCAGTGAGTCGACAGGGTCGAACTATGGCTACACCTTC.

This clone came up a few times. V gene TRBV2 combines with J gene TRBJ1-6; 7 nucleotides align to TRBD1. Trimming removed 10 bases from V and 13 bases from J; junction bases left unmatched: 16. The CDR3 extends over 14 amino acids. Germline V gene data show CDR1 as SNHLY and CDR2 as FYNNEI. The CDR3 region is CATTPIDREAPLHF. The CDR3 DNA reads as TGTGCCACCACCCCTATTGACAGGGAGGCGCCCCTCCACTTT.

V gene TRBV19 combines with J gene TRBJ1-4, with D perhaps matching TRBD1 (6 bases). V dropped 5 bases and J dropped 3 bases, with 13 bases sitting between them. Germline CDR1 is LNHDA and CDR2 is SQIVND (reference sequence). The CDR3 contains 15 residues. The CDR3 DNA reads as TGTGCCAGTAGTGTACAGGGTCTCTCTAATGAAAAACTGTTTTTT. Translation: CASSVQGLSNEKLFF.

The rearrangement links TRBV29-1 to TRBJ2-1, with 7 nucleotides matching TRBD1. Trimming removed 6 bases from V and 3 bases from J; junction bases left unmatched: 8. CDR1 SQVTM and CDR2 ANQGSEA come from the germline V gene. This CDR3 is 14 amino acids long. CDR3 loop: CSVASGTVYNEQFF. The CDR3, as DNA: TGCAGCGTAGCCTCCGGGACAGTCTACAATGAGCAGTTCTTC.

The chain recombines TRBV28 with TRBJ1-2; possible D gene TRBD1, 6 bases. The germline V gene has CDR1 MDHEN and CDR2 SYDVKM. The CDR3 covers 15 residues. Trimming took 7 bases from V and 5 from J, leaving 20 bases between them. In DNA, the CDR3 is TGTGCCAGCATTCTCTCCTTAGGACAGTCATATGGCTACACCTTC. Amino acid sequence: CASILSLGQSYGYTF.

The genes are TRBV28 and TRBJ2-7, with D tentatively TRBD2 (7 bases). The CDR3 is made up of 15 amino acids. Per the germline V gene, CDR1 is MDHEN and CDR2 is SYDVKM. V gave up 3 bases and J gave up 3 bases, with 15 bases separating them. The CDR3 here is CASSLGGQGSYEQYF. CDR3 DNA: TGTGCCAGCAGTTTGGGGGGGCAGGGGAGCTACGAGCAGTACTTC.

The genes are TRBV3-1 (or the pseudogene TRBV3-2) and TRBJ2-1; 9 nucleotides line up with TRBD1. The CDR3 runs 16 residues. In germline, CDR1 is LGHDT, CDR2 YNNKEL (reference sequence). V dropped 6 bases and J dropped 4; count of bases not matched to a gene: 10. CDR3: CASRGAGTGRYNEQFF. DNA for the CDR3: TGTGCCAGCAGGGGAGCCGGGACAGGGCGGTACAATGAGCAGTTCTTC.

CDR3 region: CASSERAAGIMASTDTQYF. The CDR3 DNA is TGTGCCAGCAGTGAAAGGGCTGCGGGTATCATGGCTAGCACAGATACGCAGTATTTT. This chain connects TRBV27 to TRBJ2-3, with D possibly TRBD2 on 5 matching bases. Per the germline V gene, CDR1 is MNHEY and CDR2 is SMNVEV (reference sequence). V lost 5 bases and J lost 0, with 24 bases in between. This CDR3 has 19 residues.

The V call is TRBV2, the J call TRBJ2-7, with 7 bases fitting TRBD1. The CDR3 has 15 amino acids. CDR1 SNHLY and CDR2 FYNNEI come from the germline V gene. J gave up 1 base and V 2 bases, and 5 bases lay outside the gene matches. CDR3 bases: TGTGCCAGCAGTGAAAAGGGGGCCATGTCCTACGAGCAGTACTTC. This codes for CASSEKGAMSYEQYF.

The DNA of the CDR3 is TGTGCCAGCAGCTTGAAGACAGATTCACCCCTCCACTTT. Its protein product is CASSLKTDSPLHF. V gene TRBV5-6 combines with J gene TRBJ1-6; TRBD1 might be the D (5 bases). CDR3 length equals 13 residues. From germline, CDR1 is SGHDT and CDR2 YYEEEE. V was pared by 1 base and J by 8 bases, with 7 bases between.

The chain is built from TRBV30 and TRBJ1-3; D ambiguous. Germline CDR1 and CDR2: GTSNPN and SVGIG (reference sequence). The CDR3 spans 15 residues. Trimming took 1 base from V and 0 from J, leaving 10 bases between them. CDR3 sequence reads: CAWSAPGVSGNTIYF. CDR3 coding DNA: TGTGCCTGGAGTGCCCCCGGGGTCTCTGGAAACACCATATATTTT.

This rearrangement joins TRBV13 to TRBJ1-1; D gene uncertain. V was cut by 0 bases and J by 1 base, with 15 bases left in between. Germline V CDR1 and CDR2: PRHDT, FYEKMQ (reference sequence). The length of the CDR3 is 17 residues. The CDR3 here is CASSLGQGAGWNTEAFF. DNA of the CDR3: TGTGCCAGCAGCTTAGGCCAAGGCGCGGGGTGGAACACTGAAGCTTTCTTT.

The chain uses TRBV7-9 and TRBJ1-2; D ambiguous. CDR1 is SEHNR and CDR2 is FQNEAQ in the germline V gene (reference sequence). The CDR3 spans 15 residues. V was trimmed by 1 base and J by 4 bases, leaving 13 bases between them. The CDR3 coding sequence is TGTGCCAGCAGCTTAGGGCGGGCCGATGCCTATGGCTACACCTTC. Translation: CASSLGRADAYGYTF. The full variable domain, its missing parts supplied by reference TRBV7-9 and TRBJ1-2, is DTGVSQNPRHKITKRGQNVTFRCDPISEHNRLYWYRQTLGQGPEFLTYFQNEAQLEKSRLLSDRFSAERPKGSFSTLEIQRTEQGDSAMYLCASSLGRADAYGYTFGSGTRLTVV.